The count of the clone carrying this T cell receptor (beta chain) is one. CDR3 size: 13 residues. CDR1 and CDR2 (germline): SNHLY, FYNNEI. Trimming cost V 8 bases and J 8 bases; bases outside gene matches: 4. This sample is drawn from a study of blood T cell repertoires in COVID-19. Study at large: Samples came from the United States, Italy and Spain, spanning acute and convalescent COVID-19. The cDNA or gDNA used as material had been derived from T cells, B-cell-depleted T cells, or PBMCs.

As handled by the study authors: Using reference gene primer amplification, nucleated cell counts were estimated. TCRdb keeps only in-frame clones here, not all; method: immunoSEQ multiplex PCR. V, J and clone size reflect that table, while D and trimming were determined from the DNA. Among about 92,000 clones, 85% were seen once, and the ten largest hold 38%. Sequenced sample: peripheral blood. The receptor was derived from a man at least 80 years old with acute or convalescent COVID-19. The chain links TRBV2 to TRBJ1-4, with 11 bases matching TRBD1. The chain's CDR3 is CASARDRGEKLFF. CDR3 DNA: TGTGCCAGCGCCAGGGACAGGGGGGAAAAACTGTTTTTT. The variable domain in full, completed from reference TRBV2 and TRBJ1-4, reads EPEVTQTPSHQVTQMGQEVILRCVPISNHLYFYWYRQILGQKVEFLVSFYNNEISEKSEIFDDQFSVERPDGSNFTLKIRSTKLEDSAMYFCASARDRGEKLFFGSGTQLSVL.